The 26 T cell receptor beta chains listed next were all sequenced from one sample in a study of cytomegalovirus exposure and HLA in healthy donors. PCR primers comprised 60 Vbeta and 13 Jbeta primers. Only in-frame clones appear in the TCRdb table, and some are missing; sequencing was by immunoSEQ multiplex PCR. This sample carries over 150,000 clones, nearly 80% of them seen once, and the ten largest clones take roughly 12%. The source material was PBMCs. All receptors derive from a man aged 30-40 years in good health and CMV-seropositive.

This clone came up once. V and J are TRBV10-3 and TRBJ1-2; 7 bases match TRBD1. With 6 bases clipped from V and 6 bases from J, the junction kept 7 bases outside the gene matches. CDR3 length equals 13 residues. CDR1 is ENHRY, CDR2 SYGVKD, per germline. This chain's CDR3 is CAISLTGEDGYTF. CDR3 coding DNA: TGTGCCATCAGCCTAACAGGGGAGGATGGCTACACCTTC.

The V and J genes are TRBV28 and TRBJ2-5, with a tentative D call TRBD2 (6 bases). The germline V and J ends were trimmed by 7 bases and 5 bases, with 14 bases remaining between them. The CDR3 consists of 13 residues. CDR1 is MDHEN and CDR2 is SYDVKM in the germline V gene. Written as DNA, the CDR3 is TGTGCCAGCATCCCGGGTCGGGAGGAGACCCAGTACTTC. It translates to CASIPGREETQYF.

CDR3 DNA: TGTGCCAGCAGCTTGGCTAGCTCCTACGAGCAGTACTTC. As protein: CASSLASSYEQYF. The chain recombines TRBV5-5 with TRBJ2-7, with D unclear. CDR1 is SGHKS and CDR2 is YYEKEE in the germline V gene (reference sequence). This CDR3 region has 13 residues. The V end was cut by 0 bases, the J end by 0 bases, with 4 bases between.

CDR3 nucleotide sequence: TGTGCCAGCAGTTCCGACCGGGACAGGGACGGCAACACCATATATTTT. Translation gives CASSSDRDRDGNTIYF. The chain links TRBV28 to TRBJ1-3, with 9 bases aligning to TRBD1. Germline lookup yields CDR1 MDHEN and CDR2 SYDVKM. The CDR3 spans 16 residues. J was trimmed by 7 bases and V by 4 bases; bases with no gene match: 11.

This chain uses TRBV30 with TRBJ1-5; possible D gene TRBD1, 5 bases. Per germline, CDR1 GTSNPN and CDR2 SVGIG (reference sequence). The CDR3 extends over 16 amino acids. The V gene lost 0 bases and the J gene lost 0 bases, with 12 bases spanning the gap. As DNA, the CDR3 is TGTGCCTGGAGTGTTTCTGGCAGGGTTAGCAATCAGCCCCAGCATTTT. This translates into CAWSVSGRVSNQPQHF.

The V call is TRBV12-5, the J call TRBJ2-2; 8 bases map to TRBD2. J gave up 11 bases and V 6 bases, and 11 bases lay outside the gene matches. Per the germline V gene, CDR1 is LGHNT and CDR2 is FRNRAP. The CDR3 is 14 residues long. This CDR3 is CASGQGLGGGELFF. The CDR3 DNA reads TGTGCTAGTGGCCAGGGACTAGGGGGAGGCGAGCTGTTTTTT.

The rearrangement links TRBV9 to TRBJ2-3; D is possibly TRBD1 (5 bases). Germline V gene sequence: CDR1 SGDLS, CDR2 YYNGEE. V shed 6 bases and J shed 0 bases, with 17 bases lying between them. CDR3 length: 16 residues. CDR3 in amino acids: CASTRYGQGSTDTQYF. The CDR3 coding sequence is TGTGCCAGCACCAGGTACGGGCAGGGAAGCACAGATACGCAGTATTTT.

CDR3 nucleotide sequence: TGCAGCGTTACGGAGGGGGCTGCCTACGAGCAGTACTTC. Its translation: CSVTEGAAYEQYF. V gene TRBV29-1 combines with J gene TRBJ2-7; tentative D call: TRBD1 (7 bases). Germline CDR1 is SQVTM and CDR2 is ANQGSEA. There are 13 residues in the CDR3. Trimming removed 5 bases at V and 2 bases at J, with 13 bases between.

V is TRBV27 and J is TRBJ1-4; 9 bases map to TRBD1. V dropped 5 bases and J dropped 6; count of bases not matched to a gene: 7. This CDR3 spans 15 amino acids. From germline, CDR1 is MNHEY and CDR2 SMNVEV (reference sequence). The CDR3 nucleotides are TGTGCCAGCAGTCCGCCCGGGACAGGGTATGAAAAACTGTTTTTT. This translates into CASSPPGTGYEKLFF.

The chain has TRBV6-1 and TRBJ2-3, with TRBD2 as a possible D gene (6 bases). Per the germline V gene, CDR1 is MNHNS and CDR2 is SASEGT. V was cut by 4 bases and J by 4 bases, with 18 bases left in between. The CDR3 contains 16 residues. The DNA for the CDR3 is TGTGCCAGCAGTGCTACCCCAACGGAGGGTTCAGATACGCAGTATTTT. This codes for CASSATPTEGSDTQYF.

This rearrangement joins TRBV11-2 to TRBJ2-3; TRBD2 aligns across 8 bases. Germline CDR1 reads SGHAT; CDR2 reads FQNNGV. V gave up 2 bases and J gave up 6 bases; unmatched junction bases: 7. The CDR3 length is 15 residues. CDR3 DNA: TGTGCCAGCAGCTTACTGGGACTAGATTCCGATACGCAGTATTTT. Translating it yields CASSLLGLDSDTQYF.

The J gene is TRBJ2-7, the V gene TRBV19, with D maybe TRBD1 (7 bases). The V and J ends lost 3 bases and 3 bases respectively, with 12 bases between them. This CDR3 is 14 amino acids long. Per the germline V gene, CDR1 is LNHDA and CDR2 is SQIVND (reference sequence). CDR3 amino acids: CASSIAGQHYEQYF. For the CDR3, the DNA is TGTGCCAGTAGTATCGCGGGACAGCACTACGAGCAGTACTTC.

This clone was recorded a few times. V usage is TRBV29-1 and J usage is TRBJ1-2; a weak D match, TRBD1 (5 bases). V lost 4 bases, J lost 8 bases, and 14 bases lay in between. The CDR3 extends over 12 amino acids. Germline V lookup: CDR1 SQVTM, CDR2 ANQGSEA. In DNA, the CDR3 is TGCAGCGTTGGTTACGGCGGGGGAGGCTACACCTTC. It translates to CSVGYGGGGYTF. Using reference TRBV29-1 and TRBJ1-2 for the parts outside the CDR3, the full variable domain is SAVISQKPSRDICQRGTSLTIQCQVDSQVTMMFWYRQQPGQSLTLIATANQGSEATYESGFVIDKFPISRPNLTFSTLTVSNMSPEDSSIYLCSVGYGGGGYTFGSGTRLTVV.

The V and J genes are TRBV28 and TRBJ1-3; D gene ambiguous. The CDR3 totals 15 residues. Trimming removed 5 bases at V and 0 bases at J, with 11 bases between. CDR1 and CDR2 (germline): MDHEN, SYDVKM. CDR3 in DNA: TGTGCCAGCAGTCGAACAGAAAGCTCTGGAAACACCATATATTTT. It is translated as CASSRTESSGNTIYF.

In its sample, this clone was seen a few times. Within the sample, other DNA sequences also encode this same CDR3. This chain links TRBV29-1 with TRBJ2-5; 12 nucleotides line up with TRBD2. Germline CDR1 reads SQVTM; CDR2 reads ANQGSEA. There are 13 residues in the CDR3. The V and J ends lost 7 bases and 5 bases, in that order; junction bases with no gene match: 5. CDR3 bases: TGCAGCGCGGGGACTAGCGGGTGGGAGACCCAGTACTTC. Its protein product is CSAGTSGWETQYF.

The genes are TRBV18 and TRBJ2-3, with D uncertain. The V and J ends lost 6 bases and 0 bases respectively, with 16 bases between them. CDR1 is KGHSH and CDR2 is LQKENI in the germline V gene. This CDR3 is 16 amino acids long. CDR3 in amino acids: CASSATISGSTDTQYF. DNA for the CDR3: TGTGCCAGCTCTGCTACTATTTCCGGTAGCACAGATACGCAGTATTTT.

The CDR3 is CASSLGRWGLAGDLETQYF. The CDR3 nucleotides read TGTGCCAGCAGTTTAGGGCGGTGGGGACTAGCGGGAGACCTAGAGACCCAGTACTTC. This chain uses TRBV28 with TRBJ2-5; 14 positions match TRBD2. CDR3 length: 19 amino acids. V shed 2 bases and J 4 bases; nucleotides not matched to a gene: 12. Germline-derived CDR1 and CDR2 are MDHEN and SYDVKM.

The chain recombines TRBV7-9 with TRBJ1-1; D gene unclear. The ends were cut back, 5 bases at V and 11 bases at J, with 12 bases in the middle. Per the germline V gene, CDR1 is SEHNR and CDR2 is FQNEAQ (reference sequence). The CDR3 loop spans 11 amino acids. CDR3 nucleotide sequence: TGTGCCAGCAGCCCCCTTGGAGTTGCTTTCTTT. Amino acids: CASSPLGVAFF.

With respect to this clone: At one of its ends the junction is not consistent with the germline gene, which may arise from a read error. The J gene is TRBJ2-7, the V gene TRBV7-7; the match to TRBD1 covers 9 bases. The length of the CDR3 is 13 residues. The germline V gene encodes CDR1 SSHAT and CDR2 FNYEAQ (reference sequence). The CDR3 loop reads CASSSDRGHEQYF. DNA for the CDR3: TGTGCTAGCAGCTCGGACAGGGGCCACGAGCAGTACTTC.

V gene TRBV7-9 combines with J gene TRBJ2-1; 9 bases are a match to TRBD1. Germline CDR1 reads SEHNR; CDR2 reads FQNEAQ (reference sequence). V trimming: 5 bases; J trimming: 15 bases; junction bases outside the gene matches: 14. The CDR3 runs to 14 residues. CDR3: CASSRGTGYTDRFF. CDR3 bases: TGTGCCAGCAGCCGCGGGACAGGGTATACGGACAGGTTCTTC.

The V and J genes are TRBV7-9 and TRBJ1-2; 7 nucleotides line up with TRBD1. The CDR3 is made up of 13 amino acids. With 5 bases clipped from V and 8 bases from J, the junction kept 8 bases outside the gene matches. CDR1 SEHNR and CDR2 FQNEAQ come from the germline V gene (reference sequence). As DNA, the CDR3 is TGTGCCAGCAGCCCGGGACAGATAGGAGGCTACACCTTC. It specifies CASSPGQIGGYTF.

This rearrangement joins TRBV29-1 to TRBJ2-1; TRBD2 agrees at 7 bases. Germline CDR1 reads SQVTM; CDR2 reads ANQGSEA. After removal of 6 bases from V and 8 bases from J, the junction contained 13 bases not matched to a gene. This CDR3 is 14 amino acids long. The CDR3 region is CSVRGGVGGDEQFF. CDR3 in DNA: TGCAGCGTCCGGGGAGGGGTTGGGGGGGATGAGCAGTTCTTC.

This clone came up a few times. The V gene is TRBV2, the J gene TRBJ1-1, with 7 bases fitting TRBD1. The CDR3 contains 12 residues. V was pared by 5 bases and J by 7 bases, with 4 bases of the junction left unmatched. CDR1 is SNHLY, CDR2 FYNNEI, per germline. As DNA, the CDR3 is TGTGCCAGCAGTTCGGACAGGAGTGAAGCTTTCTTT. Protein: CASSSDRSEAFF.

The chain is built from TRBV30 and TRBJ2-5; D gene unclear. TRBJ2-7 explains the end of the DNA better; the J call may be wrong. Germline CDR1 GTSNPN, CDR2 SVGIG (reference sequence). The CDR3 consists of 13 residues. CDR3 amino acids: CAWKEFSSYEQYF. CDR3 in DNA: TGTGCCTGGAAAGAGTTCTCTAGCTACGAGCAGTACTTC.

The chain joins TRBV6-1 to TRBJ2-1; maybe TRBD1 (6 bases). Germline V lookup: CDR1 MNHNS, CDR2 SASEGT. V lost 10 bases, J lost 5 bases, and 15 bases lay in between. The CDR3 spans 13 residues. The CDR3 nucleotides read TGTGCCACCACCGGGACACCTGACAATGAGCAGTTCTTC. As protein: CATTGTPDNEQFF.

The genes are TRBV5-1 and TRBJ2-1, with 12 bases lining up with TRBD1. The V gene end was trimmed by 0 bases and the J gene end by 12 bases; junction bases not matched to a gene: 7. The CDR3 is made up of 15 amino acids. Germline V gene data show CDR1 as SGHRS and CDR2 as YFSETQ. As DNA, the CDR3 is TGCGCCAGCAGCTTGGTGGGACAGGGGGCGGGGGGGCAGTTCTTC. Encoded protein: CASSLVGQGAGGQFF.